This T cell receptor beta chain was found in a study of shared clonotypes between healthy human individuals. Comment on this clone: At the DNA level, this CDR3 is encoded by other sequences in the same sample as well.

V lost 4 bases and J 0 bases, leaving 6 bases between the germline ends. The germline V gene encodes CDR1 MDHEN and CDR2 SYDVKM. The length of the CDR3 is 13 residues. It was about 190 ng DNA, some 30,000 T cell genomes, that sorted-subset replicate PCRs used. Clones were read by immunoSEQ multiplex PCR, and TCRdb kept only the in-frame ones, dropping some. The data hold approximately 2,000,000 clones, with 80% to 95% observed a single time. Naive CD8 cells were CD45RO-negative, positively selected for CCR7, excluding terminally differentiated effector memory CD45RA+ cells. The source material was naive CD8+ T cells from PBMCs. The sequence was collected from a man in his late teens or twenties in good health. Some clones in this sample may be carry-over from other donors' samples. The chain is built from TRBV28 and TRBJ1-1; D is uncertain. CDR3: CASSSIMNTEAFF. CDR3 nucleotide sequence: TGTGCCAGCAGTTCGATTATGAACACTGAAGCTTTCTTT.